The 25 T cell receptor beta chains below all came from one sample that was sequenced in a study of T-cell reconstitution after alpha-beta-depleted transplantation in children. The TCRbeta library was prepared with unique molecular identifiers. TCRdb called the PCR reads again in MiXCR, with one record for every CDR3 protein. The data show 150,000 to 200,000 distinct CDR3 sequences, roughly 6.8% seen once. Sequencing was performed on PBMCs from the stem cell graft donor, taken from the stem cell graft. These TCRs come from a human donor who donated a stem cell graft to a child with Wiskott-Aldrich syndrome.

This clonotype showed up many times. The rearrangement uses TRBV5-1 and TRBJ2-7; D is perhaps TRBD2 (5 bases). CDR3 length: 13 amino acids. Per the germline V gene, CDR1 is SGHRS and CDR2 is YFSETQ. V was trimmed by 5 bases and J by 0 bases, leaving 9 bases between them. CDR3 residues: CASSPTSSYEQYF. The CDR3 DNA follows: TGCGCCAGCAGTCCTACTAGCTCCTACGAGCAGTACTTC.

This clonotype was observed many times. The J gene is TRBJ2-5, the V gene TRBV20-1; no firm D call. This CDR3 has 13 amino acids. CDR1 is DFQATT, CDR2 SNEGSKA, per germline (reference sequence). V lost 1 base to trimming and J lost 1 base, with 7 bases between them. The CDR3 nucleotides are TGCAGTGCTAGAGTTCCCCTCCAAGAGACCCAGTACTTC. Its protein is CSARVPLQETQYF.

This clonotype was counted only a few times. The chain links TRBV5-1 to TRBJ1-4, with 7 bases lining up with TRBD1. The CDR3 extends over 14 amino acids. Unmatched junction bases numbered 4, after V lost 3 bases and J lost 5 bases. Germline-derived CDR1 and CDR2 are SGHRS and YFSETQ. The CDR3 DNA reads TGCGCCAGCAGCTCGGGACAGAAAAATGAAAAACTGTTTTTT. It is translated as CASSSGQKNEKLFF.

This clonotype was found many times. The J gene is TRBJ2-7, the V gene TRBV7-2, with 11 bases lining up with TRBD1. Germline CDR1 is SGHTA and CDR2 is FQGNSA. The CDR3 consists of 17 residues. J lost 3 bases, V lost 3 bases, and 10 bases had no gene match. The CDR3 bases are TGTGCCAGCAGCTTGGGGACAGGGGGTGCGAAGGTCTACGAGCAGTACTTC. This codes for CASSLGTGGAKVYEQYF.

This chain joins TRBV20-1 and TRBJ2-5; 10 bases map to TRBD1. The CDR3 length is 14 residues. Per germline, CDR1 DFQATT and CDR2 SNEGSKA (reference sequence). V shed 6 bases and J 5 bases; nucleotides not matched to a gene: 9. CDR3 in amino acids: CSARPGQGLETQYF. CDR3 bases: TGCAGTGCCAGACCGGGACAGGGGTTGGAGACCCAGTACTTC.

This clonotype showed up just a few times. The CDR3 coding sequence is TGTGCCAGCAACTGGAAGGGGCAGGGGATCTACAATGAGCAGTTCTTC. This codes for CASNWKGQGIYNEQFF. The V and J genes are TRBV5-6 and TRBJ2-1, with D perhaps TRBD1 (6 bases). Germline-derived CDR1 and CDR2 are SGHDT and YYEEEE. The V gene lost 6 bases and the J gene lost 3 bases, with 19 bases spanning the gap. This CDR3 contains 16 residues. The variable domain in full, with the rest retrieved from reference TRBV5-6 and TRBJ2-1, is DAGVTQSPTHLIKTRGQQVTLRCSPKSGHDTVSWYQQALGQGPQFIFQYYEEEERQRGNFPDRFSGHQFPNYSSELNVNALLLGDSALYLCASNWKGQGIYNEQFFGPGTRLTVL.

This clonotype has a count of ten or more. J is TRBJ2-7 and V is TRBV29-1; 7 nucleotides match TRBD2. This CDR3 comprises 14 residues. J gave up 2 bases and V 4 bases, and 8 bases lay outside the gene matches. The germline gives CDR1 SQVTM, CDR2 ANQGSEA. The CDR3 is CSVGRAGAPYEQYF. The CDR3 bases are TGCAGCGTTGGGAGGGCGGGAGCCCCCTACGAGCAGTACTTC.

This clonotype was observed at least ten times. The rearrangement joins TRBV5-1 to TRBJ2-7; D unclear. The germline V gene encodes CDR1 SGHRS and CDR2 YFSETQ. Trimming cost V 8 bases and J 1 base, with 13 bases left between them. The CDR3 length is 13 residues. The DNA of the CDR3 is TGCGCCAGTGGGGTCTCGCAATCCTACGAGCAGTACTTC. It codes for CASGVSQSYEQYF.

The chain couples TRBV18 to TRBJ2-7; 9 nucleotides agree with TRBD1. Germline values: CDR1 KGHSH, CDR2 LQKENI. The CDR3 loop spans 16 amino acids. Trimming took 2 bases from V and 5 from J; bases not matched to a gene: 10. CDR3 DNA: TGTGCCAGCTCACCAAAAACAGGGGGCGAATTAGACGAGCAGTACTTC. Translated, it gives CASSPKTGGELDEQYF. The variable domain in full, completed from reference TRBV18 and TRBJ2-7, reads NAGVMQNPRHLVRRRGQEARLRCSPMKGHSHVYWYRQLPEEGLKFMVYLQKENIIDESGMPKERFSAEFPKEGPSILRIQQVVRGDSAAYFCASSPKTGGELDEQYFGPGTRLTVT.

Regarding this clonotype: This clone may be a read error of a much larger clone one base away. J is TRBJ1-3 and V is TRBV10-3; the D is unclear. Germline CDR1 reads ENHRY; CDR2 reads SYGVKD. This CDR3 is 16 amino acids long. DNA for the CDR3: TGTGCCATCAGTGAGTCGGAACGGACTTCTGGAAACACCATACATTTT. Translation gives CAISESERTSGNTIHF.

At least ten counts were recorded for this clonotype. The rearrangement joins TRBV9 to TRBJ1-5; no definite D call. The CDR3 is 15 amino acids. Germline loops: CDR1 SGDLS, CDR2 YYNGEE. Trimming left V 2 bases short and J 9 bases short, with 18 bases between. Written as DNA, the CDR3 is TGTGCCAGCAGCGTCGACGGCTCCCCTCCTACGCCCCAGCATTTT. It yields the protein CASSVDGSPPTPQHF.

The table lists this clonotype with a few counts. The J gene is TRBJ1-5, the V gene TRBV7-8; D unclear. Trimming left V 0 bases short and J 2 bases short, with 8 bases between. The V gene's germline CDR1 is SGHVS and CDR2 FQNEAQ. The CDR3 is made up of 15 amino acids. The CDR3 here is CASSLASAGNQPQHF. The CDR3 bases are TGTGCCAGCAGCTTAGCGTCTGCGGGCAATCAGCCCCAGCATTTT.

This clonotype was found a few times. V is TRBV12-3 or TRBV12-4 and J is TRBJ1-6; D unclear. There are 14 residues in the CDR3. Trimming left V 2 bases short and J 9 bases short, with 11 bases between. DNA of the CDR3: TGTGCCAGCAGTTTAACAGCTGGTGGTTCACCCCTCCACTTT. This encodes CASSLTAGGSPLHF.

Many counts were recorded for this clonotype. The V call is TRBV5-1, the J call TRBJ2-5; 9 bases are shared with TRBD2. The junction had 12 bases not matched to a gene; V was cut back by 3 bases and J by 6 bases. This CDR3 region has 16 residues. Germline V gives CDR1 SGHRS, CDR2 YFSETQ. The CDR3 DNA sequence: TGCGCCAGCAGCTGGGGGTCTAGCGGGATCGTACAGACCCAGTACTTC. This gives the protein CASSWGSSGIVQTQYF.

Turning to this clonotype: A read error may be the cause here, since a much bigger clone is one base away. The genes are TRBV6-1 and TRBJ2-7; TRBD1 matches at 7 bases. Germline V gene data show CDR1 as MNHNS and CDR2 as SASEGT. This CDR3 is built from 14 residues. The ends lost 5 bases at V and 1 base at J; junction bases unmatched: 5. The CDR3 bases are TGTGCCAGCAGTAGTAGGGGGCAATCCTACGAGCAGTACTTC. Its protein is CASSSRGQSYEQYF.

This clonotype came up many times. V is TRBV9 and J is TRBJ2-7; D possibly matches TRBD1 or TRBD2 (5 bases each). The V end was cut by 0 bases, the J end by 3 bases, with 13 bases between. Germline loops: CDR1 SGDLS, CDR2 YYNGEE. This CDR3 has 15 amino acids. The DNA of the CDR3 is TGTGCCAGCAGCGTAGCTACGGGGCAGAGCTACGAGCAGTACTTC. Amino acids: CASSVATGQSYEQYF.

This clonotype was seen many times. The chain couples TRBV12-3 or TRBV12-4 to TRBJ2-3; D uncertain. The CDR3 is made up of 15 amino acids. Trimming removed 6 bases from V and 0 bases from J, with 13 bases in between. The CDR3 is CASSLGDASTDTQYF. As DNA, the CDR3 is TGTGCCAGCAGCCTAGGTGATGCTAGCACAGATACGCAGTATTTT.

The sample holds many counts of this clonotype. CDR3 in amino acids: CASSQGPLVTDTQYF. In DNA form, the CDR3 reads TGTGCCAGCAGCCAAGGTCCCCTCGTTACAGATACGCAGTATTTT. The rearrangement links TRBV3-1 to TRBJ2-3, with D unclear. Germline V gene sequence: CDR1 LGHDT, CDR2 YNNKEL (reference sequence). V was cut by 1 base and J by 3 bases, with 11 bases left in between. The CDR3 sequence is 15 residues long.

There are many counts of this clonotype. The CDR3 loop is CSASRNTEAFF. The CDR3 DNA reads as TGCAGTGCGAGCCGGAACACTGAAGCTTTCTTT. The chain is built from TRBV20-1 and TRBJ1-1; no reliable D call. V gave up 6 bases and J gave up 1 base, with 6 bases separating them. The V gene's germline CDR1 is DFQATT and CDR2 SNEGSKA (reference sequence). The CDR3 contains 11 residues.

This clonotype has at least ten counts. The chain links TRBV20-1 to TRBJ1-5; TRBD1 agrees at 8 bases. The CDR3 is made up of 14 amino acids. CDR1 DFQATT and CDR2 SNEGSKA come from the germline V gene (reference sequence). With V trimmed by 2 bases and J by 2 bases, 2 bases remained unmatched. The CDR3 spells CSARRGQGNQPQHF. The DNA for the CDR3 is TGCAGTGCTAGACGGGGACAGGGCAATCAGCCCCAGCATTTT.

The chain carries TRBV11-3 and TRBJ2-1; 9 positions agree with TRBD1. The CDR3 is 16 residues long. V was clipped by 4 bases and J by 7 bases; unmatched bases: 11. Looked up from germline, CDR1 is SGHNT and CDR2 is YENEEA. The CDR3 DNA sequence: TGTGCCAGCAGCTCACGTACCGGGACAGGGAGGAATGAGCAGTTCTTC. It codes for CASSSRTGTGRNEQFF.

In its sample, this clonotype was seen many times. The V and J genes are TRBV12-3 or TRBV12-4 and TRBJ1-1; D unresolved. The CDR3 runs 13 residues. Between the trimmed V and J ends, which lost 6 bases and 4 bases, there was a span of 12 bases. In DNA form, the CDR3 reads TGTGCCAGCAGGGGCCACCCGAGCACTGAAGCTTTCTTT. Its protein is CASRGHPSTEAFF.

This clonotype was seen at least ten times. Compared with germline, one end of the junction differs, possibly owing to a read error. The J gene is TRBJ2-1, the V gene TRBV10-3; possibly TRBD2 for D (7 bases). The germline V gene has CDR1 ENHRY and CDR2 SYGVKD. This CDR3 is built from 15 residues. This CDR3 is CAISESGGLGGSGVF. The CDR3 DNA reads TGTGCCATCAGTGAGTCGGGGGGCCTCGGCGGGAGCGGGGTCTTC.

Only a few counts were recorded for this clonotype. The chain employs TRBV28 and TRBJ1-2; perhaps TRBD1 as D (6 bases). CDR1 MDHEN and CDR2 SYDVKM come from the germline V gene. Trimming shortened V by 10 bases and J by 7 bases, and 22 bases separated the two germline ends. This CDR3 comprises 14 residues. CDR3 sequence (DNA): TGTGCCATACCGGTGGGGGCCCCATCGGGTGGCTACACCTTC. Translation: CAIPVGAPSGGYTF.

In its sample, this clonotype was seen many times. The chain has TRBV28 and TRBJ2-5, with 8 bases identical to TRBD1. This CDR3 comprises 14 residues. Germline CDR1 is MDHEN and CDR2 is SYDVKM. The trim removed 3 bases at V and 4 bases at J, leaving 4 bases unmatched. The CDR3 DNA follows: TGTGCCAGCAGTTTGGCAGGGGGCGTAGAGACCCAGTACTTC. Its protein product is CASSLAGGVETQYF.